The 9 T cell receptor beta chains presented below share a single source sample, sequenced in a study of T-cell reconstitution after alpha-beta-depleted transplantation in children. Molecular barcoding with unique molecular identifiers was used for the TCRbeta library. MiXCR, run by TCRdb on the PCR reads, gives a single entry per CDR3 protein. The data contain over 200,000 distinct CDR3 sequences, 8.5% to 10% of them singletons. The specimen was PBMCs from the stem cell graft donor, collected from the stem cell graft. The receptors shown here come from a human donor who donated a stem cell graft to a child with acute lymphoblastic leukemia.

This clonotype was found many times. V usage is TRBV4-1 and J usage is TRBJ2-2, with D possibly TRBD1 on 6 matching bases. Germline CDR1 MGHRA, CDR2 YSYEKL. The CDR3 loop spans 16 amino acids. V lost 0 bases and J 4 bases, leaving 12 bases between the germline ends. The DNA for the CDR3 is TGCGCCAGCAGCCAAGAGGGTTGGACAGTCACCGGGGAGCTGTTTTTT. This gives the protein CASSQEGWTVTGELFF.

This clonotype has a count of ten or more. The chain combines TRBV5-1 with TRBJ1-1, with a weak D call TRBD1 (6 bases). The CDR3 is 14 residues long. Germline values: CDR1 SGHRS, CDR2 YFSETQ. V lost 0 bases and J lost 1, with 7 bases in between. The CDR3, as DNA: TGCGCCAGCAGCTTGGCAGGGGCGAACACTGAAGCTTTCTTT. Amino acids: CASSLAGANTEAFF.

This clonotype was found once. The V and J genes are TRBV5-6 and TRBJ2-4; TRBD2 aligns across 10 bases. The germline V gene encodes CDR1 SGHDT and CDR2 YYEEEE. With 3 bases clipped from V and 3 bases from J, the junction kept 12 bases outside the gene matches. The CDR3 runs to 18 residues. The CDR3 DNA follows: TGTGCCAGCAGCTCCCCAGCGGGGGGGAGTTCTGGCAAAAACATTCAGTACTTC. Its translation is CASSSPAGGSSGKNIQYF. Full variable domain (rest looked up from reference TRBV5-6 and TRBJ2-4): DAGVTQSPTHLIKTRGQQVTLRCSPKSGHDTVSWYQQALGQGPQFIFQYYEEEERQRGNFPDRFSGHQFPNYSSELNVNALLLGDSALYLCASSSPAGGSSGKNIQYFGAGTRLSVL.

Only a few counts were recorded for this clonotype. The chain couples TRBV20-1 to TRBJ2-7, with TRBD1 identical over 7 bases. The CDR3 contains 12 residues. CDR1 is DFQATT, CDR2 SNEGSKA, per germline (reference sequence). Trimming cost V 7 bases and J 4 bases; bases outside gene matches: 7. The CDR3 loop reads CSVSDRLYEQYF. DNA for the CDR3: TGCAGTGTTTCGGACAGGCTGTACGAGCAGTACTTC.

Many counts were recorded for this clonotype. This chain joins TRBV15 and TRBJ2-7; D possibly corresponds to TRBD2 (6 bases). Trimming shortened V by 2 bases and J by 2 bases, and 10 bases separated the two germline ends. CDR1 is LNHNV, CDR2 YYDKDF, per germline (reference sequence). The CDR3 runs 14 residues. The CDR3 DNA sequence: TGTGCCACCAGCAGATCCCGGGAGACCTACGAGCAGTACTTC. Amino acid sequence: CATSRSRETYEQYF.

The chain is built from TRBV4-1 and TRBJ2-3, with D possibly called TRBD1 or TRBD2 (6 bases each). Trimming shortened V by 0 bases and J by 0 bases, and 16 bases separated the two germline ends. The V gene's germline CDR1 is MGHRA and CDR2 YSYEKL. The CDR3 has 18 amino acids. CDR3 DNA: TGCGCCAGCAGCCAAGATCGGGGGCAGCGGGCCAGCACAGATACGCAGTATTTT. Translating gives CASSQDRGQRASTDTQYF.

This clonotype was observed a single time. The chain employs TRBV29-1 and TRBJ2-5, with 10 bases lining up with TRBD2. CDR3 size: 19 residues. Germline assignment: CDR1 SQVTM and CDR2 ANQGSEA. J gave up 5 bases and V 4 bases, and 22 bases lay outside the gene matches. This chain's CDR3 is CSVAGFGLAGVGIGETQYF. CDR3 sequence (DNA): TGCAGCGTTGCAGGATTTGGGCTAGCGGGGGTCGGTATCGGGGAGACCCAGTACTTC.

The table lists this clonotype with a few counts. The J gene is TRBJ1-5, the V gene TRBV2, with a weak D call TRBD1 (6 bases). This CDR3 has 15 amino acids. V was trimmed by 1 base and J by 2 bases, leaving 9 bases between them. Germline V gene sequence: CDR1 SNHLY, CDR2 FYNNEI. Here the CDR3 reads CASSEDRAGNQPQHF. The CDR3 region has the DNA TGTGCCAGCAGTGAAGACAGGGCAGGCAATCAGCCCCAGCATTTT.

In this sample, this clonotype turned up many times. The chain combines TRBV4-3 with TRBJ2-7; D could derive from TRBD1 or TRBD2 (6 bases each). The V and J ends lost 4 bases and 6 bases respectively, with 22 bases between them. The germline V gene encodes CDR1 LGHNA and CDR2 YSLEER. CDR3 length equals 16 residues. In DNA form, the CDR3 reads TGCGCCAGCAGCCTACTGACCGGGGGCGGACCTGGCGAGCAGTACTTC. Protein product: CASSLLTGGGPGEQYF.